This TCR beta chain was profiled in a study of blood T cell repertoires in COVID-19. Overall study: The analysed material was cDNA or gDNA that came from T cells, B-cell-depleted T cells, or PBMCs.

Original handling: Amplified reference gene primers provided the basis for estimating nucleated cell counts. The method was immunoSEQ multiplex PCR; TCRdb's version includes in-frame clones alone and lacks a portion of them. Clone size and the V and J calls come from that table; the DNA yielded D and trimming. The data contain 400,000 to 550,000 clones, about 85% of them seen just once; the ten biggest clones take up under 2.5%. Turning to this clone: Additional DNA sequences in this sample encode the identical CDR3.

The CDR3 is 11 amino acids. Trimming took off 3 bases at V and 5 bases at J, with 5 bases between the two ends. CDR1 and CDR2 from the germline V gene are MDHEN and SYDVKM. Adults between about 18 and 95 years of age took part from 20 to 25 US areas. In assigning cohorts, the study relied on participant-reported clinical history. The TCR comes from a woman between 18 and 29 years old with acute COVID-19. The rearrangement links TRBV28 to TRBJ2-7; a possible D gene is TRBD2 (5 bases). Source material: PBMCs or T cells enriched from blood (not recorded which). CDR3 amino acids: CASSLRDEQYF. CDR3 in DNA: TGTGCCAGCAGTTTGCGGGACGAGCAGTACTTC.